The 31 T cell receptor beta chains presented below share a single source sample, sequenced in a study of blood T cell repertoires in COVID-19. Only in-frame clones appear in the TCRdb table, and some are missing; sequencing was by immunoSEQ multiplex PCR. The sample yields over 150,000 clones, around 84% seen once. Sequenced: peripheral blood. Every receptor here comes from a man aged 45 to 65 with active or convalescent COVID-19.

Here the CDR3 DNA reads TGTGCCAGCAGTAGGGGACAGGTTTTGGATCAGCCCCAGCATTTT. It translates to CASSRGQVLDQPQHF. The chain links TRBV6-2 or TRBV6-3 to TRBJ1-5, with 8 bases identical to TRBD1. The CDR3 covers 15 residues. Germline values: CDR1 MNHEY, CDR2 SVGEGT. The trim removed 5 bases at V and 5 bases at J, leaving 8 bases unmatched.

The chain employs TRBV29-1 and TRBJ1-5; perhaps TRBD1 as D (6 bases). The CDR3 extends over 12 amino acids. The germline V and J ends were trimmed by 7 bases and 5 bases, with 12 bases remaining between them. Per the germline V gene, CDR1 is SQVTM and CDR2 is ANQGSEA. In nucleotides, the CDR3 is TGCAGCGCAAAACAGGGTGATCAGCCCCAGCATTTT. This codes for CSAKQGDQPQHF.

The chain uses TRBV24-1 and TRBJ2-3, with D unresolved. The CDR3 has 14 residues. Trimming removed 0 bases at V and 2 bases at J, with 5 bases between. Germline-derived CDR1 and CDR2 are KGHDR and SFDVKD. The CDR3 region is CATSDLPNTDTQYF. CDR3 sequence (DNA): TGTGCCACCAGTGATTTGCCAAACACAGATACGCAGTATTTT.

The rearrangement uses TRBV5-1 and TRBJ2-7, with 10 bases lining up with TRBD1. CDR1 is SGHRS and CDR2 is YFSETQ in the germline V gene. J was trimmed by 6 bases and V by 1 base; bases with no gene match: 7. The CDR3 covers 15 residues. CDR3 nucleotide sequence: TGCGCCAGCAGCTTGCCTCCGGGACAGGGGTCCGAGCAGTACTTC. Its protein product is CASSLPPGQGSEQYF.

The CDR3 DNA follows: TGTGCCAGCAGTGAACTAGCGGGAGCCTACAATGAGCAGTTCTTC. It is translated as CASSELAGAYNEQFF. The chain has TRBV6-1 and TRBJ2-1; 10 bases match TRBD2. CDR3 length: 15 residues. The V gene's germline CDR1 is MNHNS and CDR2 SASEGT. Unmatched junction bases numbered 0, after V lost 2 bases and J lost 2 bases.

The chain is built from TRBV2 and TRBJ1-2; 7 bases are a match to TRBD1. The ends lost 7 bases at V and 3 bases at J; junction bases unmatched: 5. CDR1 is SNHLY and CDR2 is FYNNEI in the germline V gene. The CDR3 sequence is 13 residues long. The CDR3 bases are TGTGCCAGCACTCAAGGGGGCTACTATGGCTACACCTTC. As protein: CASTQGGYYGYTF.

The chain uses TRBV19 and TRBJ2-7; 7 bases are shared with TRBD1. V was pared by 6 bases and J by 1 base, with 3 bases of the junction left unmatched. This CDR3 comprises 13 residues. The V gene's germline CDR1 is LNHDA and CDR2 SQIVND (reference sequence). The CDR3 DNA reads as TGTGCCAGTAGACCGGGACAGTCCTACGAGCAGTACTTC. Protein product: CASRPGQSYEQYF. The full variable domain, completed using reference TRBV19 and TRBJ2-7, is DGGITQSPKYLFRKEGQNVTLSCEQNLNHDAMYWYRQDPGQGLRLIYYSQIVNDFQKGDIAEGYSVSREKKESFPLTVTSAQKNPTAFYLCASRPGQSYEQYFGPGTRLTVT.

J is TRBJ1-1 and V is TRBV5-1; possible D gene TRBD1, 5 bases. Germline CDR1 is SGHRS and CDR2 is YFSETQ. V gave up 4 bases and J gave up 0 bases, with 7 bases separating them. CDR3 length: 13 residues. CDR3 DNA: TGCGCCAGCAGCCAACAGGTGAACACTGAAGCTTTCTTT. Protein: CASSQQVNTEAFF.

This chain uses TRBV24-1 with TRBJ1-5, with TRBD1 matching over 10 bases. Trimming took 4 bases from V and 4 from J; bases not matched to a gene: 3. CDR1 is KGHDR, CDR2 SFDVKD, per germline. This CDR3 comprises 15 residues. The CDR3 spells CATSEGTGANQPQHF. CDR3 DNA sequence: TGTGCCACCAGTGAAGGGACAGGGGCAAATCAGCCCCAGCATTTT.

This rearrangement joins TRBV5-1 to TRBJ2-1; 8 positions agree with TRBD2. CDR3 size: 15 residues. In germline, CDR1 is SGHRS, CDR2 YFSETQ. Trimming took 0 bases from V and 5 from J; bases not matched to a gene: 4. The CDR3 nucleotides read TGCGCCAGCAGCTTGGACGGGAGGGAAAACAATGAGCAGTTCTTC. Its protein is CASSLDGRENNEQFF.

A remark on this clone: A junction end diverges from the germline sequence, so it may reflect a read error. The gene calls are TRBV7-7 and TRBJ2-2; 13 bases fit TRBD2. This CDR3 has 16 amino acids. Germline values: CDR1 SSHAT, CDR2 FNYEAQ (reference sequence). The CDR3 DNA sequence: TGTGCTAGCAGCACTGGACTAGCGGGGGACACCGGGGAGCTGTTTTTT. Translated, it gives CASSTGLAGDTGELFF. The entire variable domain, with the rest obtained from reference TRBV7-7 and TRBJ2-2, is as follows: GAGVSQSPRYKVTKRGQDVTLRCDPISSHATLYWYQQALGQGPEFLTYFNYEAQPDKSGLPSDRFSAERPEGSISTLTIQRTEQRDSAMYRCASSTGLAGDTGELFFGEGSRLTVL.

The gene calls are TRBV4-2 and TRBJ2-7, with 7 bases identical to TRBD1. Germline assignment: CDR1 LGHNA and CDR2 YNFKEQ. V lost 1 base to trimming and J lost 7 bases; unmatched junction nucleotides: 7. There are 14 residues in the CDR3. The CDR3 reads CASSQGQGSGEQYF. In nucleotides, the CDR3 is TGTGCCAGCAGCCAAGGACAGGGATCGGGGGAGCAGTACTTC.

This chain links TRBV14 with TRBJ2-1; 7 nucleotides agree with TRBD1. CDR1 SGHDN and CDR2 FVKESK come from the germline V gene. The CDR3 spans 16 residues. The trim removed 4 bases at V and 5 bases at J, leaving 11 bases unmatched. CDR3 loop: CASSPTRTGRHNEQFF. The CDR3 DNA sequence: TGTGCCAGCAGCCCGACGAGGACAGGTCGACACAATGAGCAGTTCTTC.

The chain links TRBV6-5 to TRBJ1-4, with TRBD1 identical over 8 bases. This CDR3 has 14 residues. V shed 4 bases, J shed 7 bases, and the junction held 5 bases outside the gene matches. From germline, CDR1 is MNHEY and CDR2 SVGAGI. The CDR3 sequence: CASSWGQEGEKLFF. For the CDR3, the DNA is TGTGCCAGCAGTTGGGGACAGGAGGGTGAAAAACTGTTTTTT.

This chain connects TRBV9 to TRBJ2-5; maybe TRBD2 (6 bases). There are 13 residues in the CDR3. Germline V gene data show CDR1 as SGDLS and CDR2 as YYNGEE. V lost 3 bases and J lost 3, with 9 bases in between. The CDR3 bases are TGTGCCAGCAGCGGTGCGGGGAAAGAGACCCAGTACTTC. It codes for CASSGAGKETQYF.

With respect to this clone: Germline and junction disagree at one end, which may indicate a read error. The chain couples TRBV12-3 or TRBV12-4 to TRBJ2-4; possibly TRBD2 for D (6 bases). The CDR3 consists of 12 residues. The DNA of the CDR3 is TGTGCCAGCAGTTTAGCGGGGGGACCGCCCCACTTC. Translating it yields CASSLAGGPPHF.

CDR3 loop: CASSYSIGANTIYF. The CDR3 DNA reads TGTGCCAGCAGTTACTCGATCGGAGCCAACACCATATATTTT. The rearrangement uses TRBV6-2 or TRBV6-3 and TRBJ1-3, with no clear D. Trimming took off 0 bases at V and 7 bases at J, with 10 bases between the two ends. This CDR3 is 14 amino acids long. Germline CDR1 MNHEY, CDR2 SVGEGT.

This chain connects TRBV6-5 to TRBJ1-1, with D possibly being TRBD1 (5 bases). Germline V gene lookup returns CDR1 MNHEY and CDR2 SVGAGI. The ends were cut back, 0 bases at V and 4 bases at J, with 12 bases in the middle. This CDR3 has 15 amino acids. The CDR3 spells CASSYSRGVGTEAFF. CDR3 DNA sequence: TGTGCCAGCAGTTACTCCCGGGGGGTGGGCACTGAAGCTTTCTTT.

Here the CDR3 reads CATSDLQSSVDTQYF. The CDR3 nucleotides read TGTGCCACCAGTGATTTGCAAAGCTCGGTAGATACGCAGTATTTT. The V and J genes are TRBV24-1 and TRBJ2-3; D uncertain. The CDR3 consists of 15 residues. Germline CDR1 reads KGHDR; CDR2 reads SFDVKD. Trimming took off 0 bases at V and 5 bases at J, with 11 bases between the two ends.

This clone was counted between two and nine times. The chain has TRBV6-2 or TRBV6-3 and TRBJ2-3; D possibly corresponds to TRBD2 (6 bases). The CDR3 is 14 amino acids. CDR1 and CDR2 (germline): MNHEY, SVGEGT. V was clipped by 5 bases and J by 3 bases, with 12 bases between them. CDR3 nucleotides: TGTGCCAGCAGTCCATTAGCGGAGACAGATACGCAGTATTTT. It specifies CASSPLAETDTQYF.

The chain combines TRBV6-2 or TRBV6-3 with TRBJ1-1; 8 bases are shared with TRBD1. Germline CDR1 reads MNHEY; CDR2 reads SVGEGT. V shed 2 bases and J 0 bases; nucleotides not matched to a gene: 8. This CDR3 contains 17 residues. CDR3 sequence (DNA): TGTGCCAGCAGTTACCTCGGACAGGGACGGCTGAACACTGAAGCTTTCTTT. This encodes CASSYLGQGRLNTEAFF.

The rearrangement joins TRBV6-5 to TRBJ2-3, with 9 bases aligning to TRBD1. Germline values: CDR1 MNHEY, CDR2 SVGAGI. CDR3 length: 15 amino acids. J was trimmed by 2 bases and V by 2 bases; bases with no gene match: 2. CDR3 in DNA: TGTGCCAGCAGTTACCGGGACAGGGTCACAGATACGCAGTATTTT. It translates to CASSYRDRVTDTQYF.

The chain employs TRBV16 and TRBJ1-2, with 9 bases lining up with TRBD1. Looked up from germline, CDR1 is KGHSY and CDR2 is FQNENV. The trim removed 0 bases at V and 7 bases at J, leaving 6 bases unmatched. This CDR3 region has 15 residues. The CDR3 reads CASSQSGQGTVGYTF. The CDR3 bases are TGTGCCAGCAGCCAATCGGGACAGGGAACGGTTGGCTACACCTTC.

V and J are TRBV27 and TRBJ1-5; 9 nucleotides align to TRBD1. The CDR3 covers 16 residues. V shed 6 bases, J shed 0 bases, and the junction held 6 bases outside the gene matches. The germline gives CDR1 MNHEY, CDR2 SMNVEV (reference sequence). CDR3 nucleotides: TGTGCCAGCAGGCGCACGACAGGGGGTAGCAATCAGCCCCAGCATTTT. Translating it yields CASRRTTGGSNQPQHF.

This clone was detected a few times. The chain recombines TRBV12-3 or TRBV12-4 with TRBJ1-1; tentative D call: TRBD1 (6 bases). The CDR3 has 13 amino acids. V lost 3 bases, J lost 4 bases, and 9 bases lay in between. DNA of the CDR3: TGTGCCAGCAGTTTGGGGGGGCTCACTGAAGCTTTCTTT. Translated, it gives CASSLGGLTEAFF.

V and J are TRBV9 and TRBJ2-7; unclear D gene. Trimming cost V 0 bases and J 2 bases, with 12 bases left between them. Per germline, CDR1 SGDLS and CDR2 YYNGEE. CDR3 length: 15 residues. Here the CDR3 reads CASSVAARGPYEQYF. The CDR3 DNA reads TGTGCCAGCAGCGTAGCGGCCAGAGGCCCCTACGAGCAGTACTTC.

The chain couples TRBV4-2 to TRBJ2-1; 12 nucleotides align to TRBD2. The CDR3 loop spans 14 amino acids. Per the germline V gene, CDR1 is LGHNA and CDR2 is YNFKEQ. V was clipped by 4 bases and J by 10 bases; unmatched bases: 5. CDR3 DNA sequence: TGTGCCAGCAGCCCCCGACTAGCGGGGGAAGAGCAGTTCTTC. Residues: CASSPRLAGEEQFF.

This clone was seen more than once but under ten times. The CDR3 loop reads CASSLSQGLGETQYF. The CDR3 DNA reads as TGCGCCAGCAGCTTGAGTCAGGGGTTGGGAGAGACCCAGTACTTC. The genes are TRBV5-1 and TRBJ2-5, with D maybe TRBD1 (6 bases). CDR3 length: 15 residues. CDR1 and CDR2 from the germline V gene are SGHRS and YFSETQ. Trimming pared 1 base from V and 4 bases from J, leaving 14 bases between.

This chain connects TRBV27 to TRBJ1-1; 8 bases agree with TRBD1. Trimming took 3 bases from V and 5 from J; bases not matched to a gene: 2. CDR1 is MNHEY and CDR2 is SMNVEV in the germline V gene (reference sequence). CDR3 length: 13 amino acids. The CDR3 DNA sequence: TGTGCCAGCAGTTTCAGGGGGCGTACTGAAGCTTTCTTT. It yields the protein CASSFRGRTEAFF.

CDR3 protein: CASRKTGENQPQHF. For the CDR3, the DNA is TGTGCCAGCAGAAAAACAGGGGAGAATCAGCCCCAGCATTTT. The gene calls are TRBV7-2 and TRBJ1-5; TRBD1 matches 7 bases. With 6 bases clipped from V and 4 bases from J, the junction kept 6 bases outside the gene matches. There are 14 residues in the CDR3. Germline CDR1 reads SGHTA; CDR2 reads FQGNSA.

V and J are TRBV7-2 and TRBJ2-7, with D maybe TRBD1 (6 bases). Per the germline V gene, CDR1 is SGHTA and CDR2 is FQGNSA. V shed 4 bases and J shed 7 bases, with 20 bases lying between them. The CDR3 has 15 amino acids. The CDR3 DNA reads TGTGCCAGCAGCTCCGGTAGTGTGGGGGCGCGAGAGCAGTACTTC. It is translated as CASSSGSVGAREQYF. Full variable domain (remainder filled in from reference TRBV7-2 and TRBJ2-7): GAGVSQSPSNKVTEKGKDVELRCDPISGHTALYWYRQSLGQGLEFLIYFQGNSAPDKSGLPSDRFSAERTGGSVSTLTIQRTQQEDSAVYLCASSSGSVGAREQYFGPGTRLTVT.